This record looks at one TCR beta chain sequence and its context. No antigen is known for it. Using a J-beta primer mix together with a sample-barcoded 5' primer, a second PCR was run for roughly 7 to 12 cycles. TCRdb re-called the 5' RACE reads with MiXCR, one entry per CDR3 protein. The data hold around 620,000 distinct CDR3 sequences, with approximately 27% observed a single time. The sample belongs to a study of blood T cells in healthy people across ages. Study outcomes and limitations: It was not possible, with unsorted PBMCs, to conclusively compare naive and antigen-experienced cells.

The V gene lost 5 bases and the J gene lost 1 base, with 14 bases spanning the gap. Looked up from germline, CDR1 is DFQATT and CDR2 is SNEGSKA (reference sequence). CDR3 length equals 14 residues. The chain carries TRBV20-1 and TRBJ1-1, with no clear D. The sequence was obtained from a woman in her 70s in good health. The sample consisted of blood. Here the CDR3 reads CSAGRGHPNTEAFF. The CDR3 DNA is TGCAGTGCTGGCCGAGGGCATCCGAACACTGAAGCTTTCTTT.